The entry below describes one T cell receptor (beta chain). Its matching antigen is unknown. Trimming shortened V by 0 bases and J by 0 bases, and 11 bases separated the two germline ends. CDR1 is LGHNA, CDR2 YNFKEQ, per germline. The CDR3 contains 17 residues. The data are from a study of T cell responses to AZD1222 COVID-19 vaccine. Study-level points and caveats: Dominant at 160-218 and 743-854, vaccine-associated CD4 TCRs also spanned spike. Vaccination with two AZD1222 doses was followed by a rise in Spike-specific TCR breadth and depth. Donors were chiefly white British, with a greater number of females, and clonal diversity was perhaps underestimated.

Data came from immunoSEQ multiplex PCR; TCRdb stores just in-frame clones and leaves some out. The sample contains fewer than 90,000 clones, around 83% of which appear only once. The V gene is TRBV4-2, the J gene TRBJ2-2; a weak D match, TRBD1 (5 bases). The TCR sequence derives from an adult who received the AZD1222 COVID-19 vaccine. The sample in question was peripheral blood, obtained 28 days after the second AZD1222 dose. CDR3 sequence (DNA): TGTGCCAGCAGCCAAGACCCAGGGTCACCGAACACCGGGGAGCTGTTTTTT. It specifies CASSQDPGSPNTGELFF.